The clone carrying this T cell receptor beta chain was counted many times. This record comes from a study of T cells in Graves' hyperthyroidism and ophthalmopathy. With 6 bases removed from V and 1 base from J, the gap between germline ends came to 12 bases. Germline V lookup: CDR1 SNHLY, CDR2 FYNNEI. The CDR3 extends over 14 amino acids. Amplification of TCR beta CDR3 regions was performed using RNA transcripts as template. The HTBI primer set drove a first-round RT-PCR of the TCR CDR3. TCRdb re-called the multiplex PCR reads with MiXCR, one entry per CDR3 protein. Of 140,000 or so distinct CDR3 sequences listed, around 21% are singletons.

The TCR was taken from a woman aged 50 to 60 with Graves' hyperthyroidism that later progressed to Graves' ophthalmopathy. The chain uses TRBV2 and TRBJ2-5, with a tentative D call TRBD2 (6 bases). Sequencing was carried out using blood. The CDR3 nucleotides read TGTGCCAGCAGGACCGGGACTCCCCAAGAGACCCAGTACTTC. It is translated as CASRTGTPQETQYF.